These 3 T cell receptor beta chains were all obtained from the same sample, sequenced in a study of blood T cell repertoires in COVID-19. Generated by immunoSEQ multiplex PCR, the TCRdb table keeps only in-frame clones and is missing some. The sample comprises more than 150,000 clones, over 80% of which are singletons, and approximately 12% rests with the top ten. Sequencing was done on a sample of peripheral blood. The origin of the receptors is a man aged 65 to 85 who had recovered from COVID-19.

This clone was found a few times. The chain joins TRBV2 to TRBJ2-5; the D is unclear. The CDR3 is 15 amino acids. Per germline, CDR1 SNHLY and CDR2 FYNNEI. V was clipped by 10 bases and J by 2 bases, with 20 bases between them. The CDR3 nucleotides are TGTGCCACCACAAATCGACAAATCCTACAAGAGACCCAGTACTTC. Translation gives CATTNRQILQETQYF.

The rearrangement uses TRBV29-1 and TRBJ2-5; D is ambiguous. V was cut by 2 bases and J by 0 bases, with 4 bases left in between. The germline gives CDR1 SQVTM, CDR2 ANQGSEA. CDR3 length: 12 residues. CDR3 sequence: CSVEHYQETQYF. The CDR3 nucleotides read TGCAGCGTTGAACACTACCAAGAGACCCAGTACTTC.

V gene TRBV19 combines with J gene TRBJ1-5; 7 positions agree with TRBD1. Germline V gene lookup returns CDR1 LNHDA and CDR2 SQIVND (reference sequence). V lost 5 bases and J lost 5; bases outside the gene matches: 9. This CDR3 is built from 15 residues. The DNA of the CDR3 is TGTGCCAGTAGTGCAACTTACAGGGGCGATCAGCCCCAGCATTTT. Translated: CASSATYRGDQPQHF.